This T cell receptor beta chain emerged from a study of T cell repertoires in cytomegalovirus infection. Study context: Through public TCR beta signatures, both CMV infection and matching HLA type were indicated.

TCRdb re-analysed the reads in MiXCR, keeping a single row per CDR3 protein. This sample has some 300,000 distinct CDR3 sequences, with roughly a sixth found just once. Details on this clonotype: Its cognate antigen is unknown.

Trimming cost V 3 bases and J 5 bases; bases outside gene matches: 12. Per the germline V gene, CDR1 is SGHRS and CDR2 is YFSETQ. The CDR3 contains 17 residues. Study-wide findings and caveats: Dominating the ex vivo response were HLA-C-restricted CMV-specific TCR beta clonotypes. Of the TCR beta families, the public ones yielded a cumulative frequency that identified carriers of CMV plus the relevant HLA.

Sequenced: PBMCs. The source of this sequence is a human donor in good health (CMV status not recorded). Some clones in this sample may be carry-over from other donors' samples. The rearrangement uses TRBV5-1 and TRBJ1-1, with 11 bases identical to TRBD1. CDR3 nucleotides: TGCGCCAGCAGCTCTACGTCCGGGACAGGGGGTTGGACTGAAGCTTTCTTT. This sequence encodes CASSSTSGTGGWTEAFF.